The sequence of this TCR beta chain was determined in a study of shared clonotypes between healthy human individuals. Evenly divided among several immunoSEQ plates was the genomic DNA of each subset. TCRdb keeps only in-frame clones here, not all; method: immunoSEQ multiplex PCR. The data show 950,000 to 1,100,000 clones, with about four fifths seen just once and 0.5% to 0.65% held by the top ten. Note on this clone: What it binds is unknown. This likely reflects a read error, since a far larger clone is one base away. The same CDR3 also results from other DNA sequences found in this sample.

Whole-study results and caveats: Large depth notwithstanding, sorted-subset sequencing proved incomplete by rarefaction.

This receptor was identified in a man younger than 30 in good health. Some clones in this sample may be carry-over from other donors' samples. Sequenced: memory CD4+ T cells from PBMCs. Subset meaning: CD45RA-negative fraction.

The CDR3 loop reads CASSFSETQYF. The DNA of the CDR3 is TGTGCCAGCAGTTTTTCGGAGACCCAGTACTTC. The chain joins TRBV28 to TRBJ2-5; D gene uncertain. V lost 3 bases, J lost 5 bases, and 4 bases lay in between. The CDR3 has 11 amino acids. Looked up from germline, CDR1 is MDHEN and CDR2 is SYDVKM. Full variable domain (outside the CDR3, taken from reference TRBV28 and TRBJ2-5): DVKVTQSSRYLVKRTGEKVFLECVQDMDHENMFWYRQDPGLGLRLIYFSYDVKMKEKGDIPEGYSVSREKKERFSLILESASTNQTSMYLCASSFSETQYFGPGTRLLVL.